What follows are 19 T cell receptor beta chains derived from one specimen sequenced in a study of post-analysis software for immune sequencing data. The TCR beta cDNA libraries carried unique molecular identifiers. Each CDR3 protein gets one entry after TCRdb re-called the PCR reads with MiXCR. The sample yields roughly 150,000 distinct CDR3 sequences, about 34% seen once. Material: blood, obtained after autologous hematopoietic stem cell transplantation. These receptors were obtained from a girl aged 10 to 17 with multiple sclerosis.

The chain uses TRBV20-1 and TRBJ2-4, with D perhaps TRBD1 or TRBD2 (5 bases each). Between the trimmed V and J ends, which lost 1 base and 0 bases, there was a span of 16 bases. Germline assignment: CDR1 DFQATT and CDR2 SNEGSKA (reference sequence). The CDR3 has 17 amino acids. The CDR3 region has the DNA TGCAGTGCTAGAGTAAGGGCCGGGACCGTAGCCAAAAACATTCAGTACTTC. Amino acids: CSARVRAGTVAKNIQYF.

The V and J genes are TRBV25-1 and TRBJ2-3, with a possible D match to TRBD2 (6 bases). Germline CDR1 MGHDK, CDR2 SYGVNS. Trimming shortened V by 10 bases and J by 2 bases, and 10 bases separated the two germline ends. This CDR3 contains 12 residues. The chain's CDR3 is CATRDFTDTQYF. The DNA for the CDR3 is TGTGCCACCCGGGACTTCACAGATACGCAGTATTTT.

About this clonotype itself: The CDR3 carries no conserved terminal phenylalanine or tryptophan, so it likely arises from a read error. The rearrangement links TRBV9 to TRBJ2-3, with D uncertain. Trimming shortened V by 1 base and J by 2 bases, and 8 bases separated the two germline ends. The CDR3 spans 14 residues. Germline V lookup: CDR1 SGDLS, CDR2 YYNGEE. CDR3 in amino acids: CASSVNSYTDTQYV. CDR3 DNA sequence: TGTGCCAGCAGCGTAAACAGTTACACAGATACGCAGTATGTT.

This clonotype occurred a few times. The V gene is TRBV6-1, the J gene TRBJ1-2, with a possible D match to TRBD1 (5 bases). V lost 1 base and J lost 4, with 7 bases in between. The CDR3 length is 13 residues. Looked up from germline, CDR1 is MNHNS and CDR2 is SASEGT. Written as DNA, the CDR3 is TGTGCCAGCAGTGAAGACAGGCTCTATGGCTACACCTTC. It yields the protein CASSEDRLYGYTF.

This chain connects TRBV29-1 to TRBJ1-1; tentatively, D is TRBD1 (6 bases). The CDR3 length is 11 residues. Germline V CDR1 and CDR2: SQVTM, ANQGSEA. The V and J ends lost 4 bases and 8 bases respectively, with 11 bases between them. DNA for the CDR3: TGCAGCGTTGGTAACACAGGGGAAGCTTTCTTT. Protein sequence: CSVGNTGEAFF. Supplemented by reference TRBV29-1 and TRBJ1-1, the full variable domain reads SAVISQKPSRDICQRGTSLTIQCQVDSQVTMMFWYRQQPGQSLTLIATANQGSEATYESGFVIDKFPISRPNLTFSTLTVSNMSPEDSSIYLCSVGNTGEAFFGQGTRLTVV.

This clonotype showed up many times. The rearrangement uses TRBV5-1 and TRBJ2-7; D remains unclear. CDR3 length: 10 residues. Trimming took off 3 bases at V and 2 bases at J, with 0 bases between the two ends. Germline V gene lookup returns CDR1 SGHRS and CDR2 YFSETQ. CDR3 sequence: CASSSYEQYF. CDR3 coding DNA: TGCGCCAGCAGCTCCTACGAGCAGTACTTC.

This clonotype was observed once. V usage is TRBV20-1 and J usage is TRBJ2-1, with D possibly matching TRBD1 (6 bases). Germline V gene lookup returns CDR1 DFQATT and CDR2 SNEGSKA (reference sequence). The CDR3 has 13 amino acids. The V end lost 6 bases, the J end lost 9 bases, and 18 bases lay between the germline ends. In DNA form, the CDR3 reads TGCAGTGCCCTCAAAGGGGGTCCCGCTGAGCAGTTCTTC. Translating gives CSALKGGPAEQFF.

The chain recombines TRBV29-1 with TRBJ1-1; D gene unclear. The CDR3 contains 11 residues. Between the trimmed V and J ends, which lost 1 base and 8 bases, there was a span of 8 bases. From germline, CDR1 is SQVTM and CDR2 ANQGSEA. This CDR3 is CSVEVGSEAFF. The CDR3 nucleotides read TGCAGCGTTGAAGTCGGGTCAGAAGCTTTCTTT.

This rearrangement joins TRBV12-3 or TRBV12-4 to TRBJ2-7; D is unresolved. Trimming removed 2 bases at V and 5 bases at J, with 10 bases between. The CDR3 is 13 residues long. This CDR3 reads CASSLPPANEQYF. The CDR3 nucleotides read TGTGCCAGCAGTTTACCCCCAGCCAACGAGCAGTACTTC.

This chain uses TRBV28 with TRBJ2-7; TRBD2 aligns across 8 bases. The CDR3 has 16 amino acids. Losses at the gene ends were 5 bases for V and 0 bases for J; bases not matched to a gene: 9. Germline lookup yields CDR1 MDHEN and CDR2 SYDVKM. The CDR3, as DNA: TGTGCCAGCAGTCCACGCCGGGGGGGGCTCTCCTACGAGCAGTACTTC. Translated: CASSPRRGGLSYEQYF. Drawing the rest from reference TRBV28 and TRBJ2-7, the complete variable domain is DVKVTQSSRYLVKRTGEKVFLECVQDMDHENMFWYRQDPGLGLRLIYFSYDVKMKEKGDIPEGYSVSREKKERFSLILESASTNQTSMYLCASSPRRGGLSYEQYFGPGTRLTVT.

The chain combines TRBV15 with TRBJ2-5; D may be TRBD2 (6 bases). Trimming removed 6 bases at V and 5 bases at J, with 16 bases between. Germline-derived CDR1 and CDR2 are LNHNV and YYDKDF (reference sequence). The CDR3 contains 14 residues. CDR3 region: CATSSPGRSETQYF. The DNA for the CDR3 is TGTGCCACCAGTTCCCCAGGGAGGTCCGAGACCCAGTACTTC.

Comment on this clonotype: One end of the junction does not line up with germline, which may come from a read error. CDR3 nucleotides: TGTGCCGCCAGCAGAGTGGGGACACAGGTTTGGGGCAATCAGCCCCAGCATTTT. Protein sequence: CAASRVGTQVWGNQPQHF. This chain links TRBV15 with TRBJ1-5, with a tentative D call TRBD1 (6 bases). The CDR3 has 18 amino acids. Germline values: CDR1 LNHNV, CDR2 YYDKDF (reference sequence).

In its sample, this clonotype was seen once. This chain uses TRBV7-3 with TRBJ1-6; D gene ambiguous. The length of the CDR3 is 14 residues. V was trimmed by 8 bases and J by 5 bases, leaving 13 bases between them. In germline, CDR1 is SGHTA, CDR2 FQGTGA. CDR3 sequence (DNA): TGTGCCAGCGGCCGAGGGCGGAATAATTCACCCCTCCACTTT. Translation gives CASGRGRNNSPLHF.

The chain is built from TRBV20-1 and TRBJ1-2; possibly TRBD1 for D (5 bases). The CDR3 loop spans 12 amino acids. Germline V gene lookup returns CDR1 DFQATT and CDR2 SNEGSKA (reference sequence). Trimming removed 2 bases at V and 6 bases at J, with 10 bases between. In DNA, the CDR3 is TGCAGTGCTAGAAAGGGGCGCGATGGCTACACCTTC. It yields the protein CSARKGRDGYTF.

This clonotype came up many times. This chain connects TRBV20-1 to TRBJ2-5; maybe TRBD2 (7 bases). Deletions cut 1 base from V and 11 bases from J, with 20 bases between. In germline, CDR1 is DFQATT, CDR2 SNEGSKA (reference sequence). This CDR3 region has 14 residues. CDR3 nucleotides: TGCAGTGCTAGAGTTGGGGGGGACTCAGGGGAGCAGTACTTC. This gives the protein CSARVGGDSGEQYF.

This clonotype was found a few times. The chain links TRBV27 to TRBJ1-2; 8 bases are a match to TRBD1. Germline-derived CDR1 and CDR2 are MNHEY and SMNVEV (reference sequence). This CDR3 is 16 amino acids long. Losses at the gene ends were 3 bases for V and 2 bases for J; bases not matched to a gene: 8. The chain's CDR3 is CASSFRTGNFNYGYTF. The DNA for the CDR3 is TGTGCCAGCAGTTTCAGGACAGGGAATTTCAACTATGGCTACACCTTC.

The table lists this clonotype with a few counts. J is TRBJ2-5 and V is TRBV7-9; tentative D call: TRBD1 (5 bases). The CDR3 is 14 residues long. Germline V gene lookup returns CDR1 SEHNR and CDR2 FQNEAQ (reference sequence). V lost 2 bases and J 5 bases, leaving 12 bases between the germline ends. CDR3 residues: CASSLRQFDETQYF. The CDR3 coding sequence is TGTGCCAGCAGCTTACGACAGTTCGATGAGACCCAGTACTTC.

V is TRBV7-3 and J is TRBJ1-2; D is perhaps TRBD1 (6 bases). The CDR3 is made up of 13 amino acids. The ends were cut back, 1 base at V and 7 bases at J, with 10 bases in the middle. Germline values: CDR1 SGHTA, CDR2 FQGTGA. CDR3 protein: CASSLKGGAGYTF. The CDR3 coding sequence is TGTGCCAGCAGCTTAAAGGGGGGGGCTGGCTACACCTTC.

This clonotype was seen a handful of times. The CDR3 nucleotides are TGTGCCACCGCGGGCAGTAGTGTCCAGCCCCAGCATTTT. It is translated as CATAGSSVQPQHF. The chain combines TRBV24-1 with TRBJ1-5; D not resolved. Deletions cut 9 bases from V and 7 bases from J, with 15 bases between. The CDR3 totals 13 residues. CDR1 is KGHDR and CDR2 is SFDVKD in the germline V gene.